The T cell receptor (beta chain) under discussion was sequenced for a study of PD-L1 blockade in urothelial cancer. Background on the study: Patients with male sex and bladder-origin urothelial cancer accounted for about nine tenths of the roughly 29 enrolled. Blood samples had a median of approximately 140,000 T cells, roughly 83,000 unique TCRs, and clonality 0.080.

The CDR3 sequence is 13 residues long. Germline CDR1 reads SEHNR; CDR2 reads FQNEAQ (reference sequence). V lost 6 bases, J lost 11 bases, and 19 bases lay in between. The table came from immunoSEQ multiplex PCR; TCRdb's copy has only in-frame clones and leaves some out. The data hold about 21,000 clones, with almost 90% observed a single time. Patients' urothelial carcinoma was locally advanced or metastatic. The sample in question was PBMCs, obtained around atezolizumab (anti-PD-L1) treatment. The rearrangement links TRBV7-9 to TRBJ1-1; the D gene is possibly TRBD1 (6 bases). This TCR was sampled from a woman aged 55-69 years with urothelial cancer. CDR3 nucleotides: TGTGCCAGCAGAATGGACAGCGGGGTAGAGGCTTTCTTT. It translates to CASRMDSGVEAFF.